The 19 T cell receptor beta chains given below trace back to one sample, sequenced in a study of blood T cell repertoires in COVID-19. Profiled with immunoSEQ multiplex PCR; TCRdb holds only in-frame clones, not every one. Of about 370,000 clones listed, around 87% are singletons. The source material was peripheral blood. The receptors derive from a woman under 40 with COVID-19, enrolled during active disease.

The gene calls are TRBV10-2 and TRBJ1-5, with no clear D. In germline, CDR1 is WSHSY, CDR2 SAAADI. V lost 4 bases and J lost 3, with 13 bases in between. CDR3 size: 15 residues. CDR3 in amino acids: CASSVASGYNQPQHF. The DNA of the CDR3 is TGCGCCAGCAGTGTTGCGTCGGGGTACAATCAGCCCCAGCATTTT.

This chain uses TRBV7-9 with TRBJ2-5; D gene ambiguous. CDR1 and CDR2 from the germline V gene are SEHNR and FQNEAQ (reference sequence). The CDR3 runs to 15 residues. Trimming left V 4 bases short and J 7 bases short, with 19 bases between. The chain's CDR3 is CASSSSLSLPLTQYF. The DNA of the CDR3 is TGTGCCAGCAGCTCGAGCCTTAGCCTCCCTTTGACCCAGTACTTC.

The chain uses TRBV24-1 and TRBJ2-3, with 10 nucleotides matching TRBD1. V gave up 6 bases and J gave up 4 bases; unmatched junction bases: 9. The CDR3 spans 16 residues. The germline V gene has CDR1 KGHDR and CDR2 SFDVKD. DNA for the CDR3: TGTGCCACCAGTAATCCGGGACAGGGGATAGCAGATACGCAGTATTTT. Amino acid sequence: CATSNPGQGIADTQYF.

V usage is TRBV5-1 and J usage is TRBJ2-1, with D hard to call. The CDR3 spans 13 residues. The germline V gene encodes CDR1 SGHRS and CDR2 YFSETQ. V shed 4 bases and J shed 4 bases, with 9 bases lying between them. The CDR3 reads CASSPENYNEQFF. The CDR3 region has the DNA TGCGCCAGCAGCCCGGAGAATTACAATGAGCAGTTCTTC. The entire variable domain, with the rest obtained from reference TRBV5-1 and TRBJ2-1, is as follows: KAGVTQTPRYLIKTRGQQVTLSCSPISGHRSVSWYQQTPGQGLQFLFEYFSETQRNKGNFPGRFSGRQFSNSRSEMNVSTLELGDSALYLCASSPENYNEQFFGPGTRLTVL.

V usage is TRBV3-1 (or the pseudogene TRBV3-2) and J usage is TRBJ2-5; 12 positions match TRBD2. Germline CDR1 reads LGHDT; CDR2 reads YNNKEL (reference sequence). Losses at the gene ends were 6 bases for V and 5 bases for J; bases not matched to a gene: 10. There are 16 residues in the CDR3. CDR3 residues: CASRSTSGSRVETQYF. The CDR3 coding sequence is TGTGCCAGCAGATCGACTAGCGGGAGTAGGGTTGAGACCCAGTACTTC.

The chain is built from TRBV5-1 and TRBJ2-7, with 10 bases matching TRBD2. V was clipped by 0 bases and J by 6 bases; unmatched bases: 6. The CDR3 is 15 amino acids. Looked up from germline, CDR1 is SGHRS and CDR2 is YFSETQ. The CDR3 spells CASSLGTSGAREQYF. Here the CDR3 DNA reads TGCGCCAGCAGCTTGGGGACTAGCGGTGCCCGCGAGCAGTACTTC.

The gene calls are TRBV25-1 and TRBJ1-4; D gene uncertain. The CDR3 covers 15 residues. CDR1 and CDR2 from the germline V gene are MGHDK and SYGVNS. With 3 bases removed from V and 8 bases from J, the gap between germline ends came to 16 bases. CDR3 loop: CASSDERAPNEKLFF. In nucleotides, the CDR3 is TGTGCCAGCAGTGATGAGCGGGCGCCGAACGAAAAACTGTTTTTT.

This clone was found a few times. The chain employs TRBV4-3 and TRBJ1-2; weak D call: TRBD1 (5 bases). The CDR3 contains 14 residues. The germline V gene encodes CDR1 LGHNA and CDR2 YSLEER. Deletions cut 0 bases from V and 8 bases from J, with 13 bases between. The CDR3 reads CASSQEQGFGGYTF. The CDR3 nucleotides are TGCGCCAGCAGCCAAGAGCAGGGATTCGGCGGCTACACCTTC.

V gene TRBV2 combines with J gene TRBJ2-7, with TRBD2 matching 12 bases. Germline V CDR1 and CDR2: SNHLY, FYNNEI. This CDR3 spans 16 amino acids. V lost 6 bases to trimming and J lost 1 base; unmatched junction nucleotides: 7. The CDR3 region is CASRGTSGPYSYEQYF. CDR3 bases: TGTGCCAGCAGGGGGACTAGCGGGCCCTATTCCTACGAGCAGTACTTC. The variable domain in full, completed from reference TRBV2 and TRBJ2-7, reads EPEVTQTPSHQVTQMGQEVILRCVPISNHLYFYWYRQILGQKVEFLVSFYNNEISEKSEIFDDQFSVERPDGSNFTLKIRSTKLEDSAMYFCASRGTSGPYSYEQYFGPGTRLTVT.

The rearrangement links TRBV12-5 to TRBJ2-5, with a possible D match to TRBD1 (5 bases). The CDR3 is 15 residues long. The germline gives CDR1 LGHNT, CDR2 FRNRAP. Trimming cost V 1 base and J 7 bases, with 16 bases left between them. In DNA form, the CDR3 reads TGTGCTAGTGGTTTGGGTTCAGGGTTTTCCGGGACCCAGTACTTC. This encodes CASGLGSGFSGTQYF.

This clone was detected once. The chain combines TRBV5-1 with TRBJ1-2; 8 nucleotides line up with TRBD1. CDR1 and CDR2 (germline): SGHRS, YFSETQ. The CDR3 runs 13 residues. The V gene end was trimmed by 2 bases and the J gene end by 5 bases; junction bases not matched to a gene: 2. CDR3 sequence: CASSLQGGYGYTF. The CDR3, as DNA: TGCGCCAGCAGCTTACAGGGGGGATATGGCTACACCTTC.

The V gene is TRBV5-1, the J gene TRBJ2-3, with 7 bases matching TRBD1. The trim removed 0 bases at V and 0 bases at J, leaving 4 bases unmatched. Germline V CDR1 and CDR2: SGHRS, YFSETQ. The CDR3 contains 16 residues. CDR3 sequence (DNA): TGCGCCAGCAGCTTGGCCGAGACAGGGAGCACAGATACGCAGTATTTT. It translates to CASSLAETGSTDTQYF.

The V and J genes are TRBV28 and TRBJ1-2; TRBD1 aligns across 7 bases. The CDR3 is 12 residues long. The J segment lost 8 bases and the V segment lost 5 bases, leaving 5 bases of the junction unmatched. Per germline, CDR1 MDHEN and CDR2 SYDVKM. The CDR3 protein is CASSGDSGGYTF. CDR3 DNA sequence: TGTGCCAGCAGTGGGGACAGTGGGGGCTACACCTTC.

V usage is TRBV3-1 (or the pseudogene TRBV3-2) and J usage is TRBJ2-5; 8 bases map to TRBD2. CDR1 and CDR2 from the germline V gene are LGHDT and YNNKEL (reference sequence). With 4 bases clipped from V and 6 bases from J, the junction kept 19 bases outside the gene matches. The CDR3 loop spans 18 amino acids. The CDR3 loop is CASSPDPSGPSQGKTQYF. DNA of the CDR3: TGTGCCAGCAGCCCGGATCCTAGCGGGCCCTCCCAAGGGAAGACCCAGTACTTC.

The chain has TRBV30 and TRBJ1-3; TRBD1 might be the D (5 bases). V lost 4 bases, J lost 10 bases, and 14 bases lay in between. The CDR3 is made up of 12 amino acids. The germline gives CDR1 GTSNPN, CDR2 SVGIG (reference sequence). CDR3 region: CAWNALGGTIYF. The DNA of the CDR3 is TGTGCCTGGAACGCCCTCGGGGGGACCATATATTTT.

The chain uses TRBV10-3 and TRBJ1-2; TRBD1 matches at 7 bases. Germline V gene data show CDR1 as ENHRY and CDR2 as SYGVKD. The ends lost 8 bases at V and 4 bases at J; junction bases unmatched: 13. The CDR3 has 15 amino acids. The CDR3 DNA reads TGTGCCATCCGACGACAGGGTTGGCCTCCCTATGGCTACACCTTC. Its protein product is CAIRRQGWPPYGYTF.

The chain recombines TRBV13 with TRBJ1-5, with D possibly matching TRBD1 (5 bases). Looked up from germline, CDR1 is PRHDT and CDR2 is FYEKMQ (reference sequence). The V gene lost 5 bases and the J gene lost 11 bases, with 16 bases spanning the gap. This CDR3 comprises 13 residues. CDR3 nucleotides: TGTGCCAGCAGCAGGGGCGACGGAGAGGCCCAGCATTTT. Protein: CASSRGDGEAQHF. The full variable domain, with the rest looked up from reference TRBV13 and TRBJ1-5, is AAGVIQSPRHLIKEKRETATLKCYPIPRHDTVYWYQQGPGQDPQFLISFYEKMQSDKGSIPDRFSAQQFSDYHSELNMSSLELGDSALYFCASSRGDGEAQHFGDGTRLSIL.

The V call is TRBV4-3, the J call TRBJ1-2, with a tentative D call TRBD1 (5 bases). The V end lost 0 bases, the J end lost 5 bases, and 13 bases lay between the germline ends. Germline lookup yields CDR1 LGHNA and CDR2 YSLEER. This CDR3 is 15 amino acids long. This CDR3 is CASSQDGGAEYGYTF. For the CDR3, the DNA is TGCGCCAGCAGCCAAGACGGGGGTGCGGAGTATGGCTACACCTTC.

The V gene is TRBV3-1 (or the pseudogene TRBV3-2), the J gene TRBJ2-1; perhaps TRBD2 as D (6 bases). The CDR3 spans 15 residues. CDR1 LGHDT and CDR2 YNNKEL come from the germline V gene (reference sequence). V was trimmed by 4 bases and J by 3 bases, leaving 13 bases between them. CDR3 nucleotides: TGTGCCAGCAGCCCGGGACTCTCTCACTACAATGAGCAGTTCTTC. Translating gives CASSPGLSHYNEQFF.